This T cell receptor (beta chain) was captured by sequencing in a study of blood T cell repertoires in COVID-19. Germline CDR1 SGHTA, CDR2 FQGTGA. The CDR3 spans 13 residues. Trimming pared 7 bases from V and 3 bases from J, leaving 13 bases between. Assay: immunoSEQ multiplex PCR; the TCRdb copy retains only in-frame clones and omits some. This table holds a few hundred thousand clones, 85% found once. The rearrangement uses TRBV7-3 and TRBJ2-7; unclear D gene. The receptor's source is a woman aged 18-30 years with acute or convalescent COVID-19. Sample: peripheral blood. Written as DNA, the CDR3 is TGTGCCAGCAAAGACTTATCTAGCTACGAGCAGTACTTC. Protein product: CASKDLSSYEQYF.